The clone carrying this T cell receptor beta chain was recorded many times. Its antigen remains unknown. With the read ending 3 residues before the CDR3 end, the germline J gene is used to fill in that end. Deletions cut 3 bases from V and 3 bases from J, with 12 bases between. Germline assignment: CDR1 MNHEY and CDR2 SMNVEV (reference sequence). The CDR3 loop spans 14 amino acids. This entry belongs to a study of T cell clonality in common variable immunodeficiency. Study findings and constraints: Common variable immunodeficiency TCR beta sequences reportedly had fewer deletions and N-nucleotide insertions.

CVID and control samples used equivalent genomic DNA input. Sequenced by immunoSEQ multiplex PCR; TCRdb stores in-frame clones only, minus some. The sample presents over 35,000 clones, none singletons. The sample was peripheral blood mononuclear cells. This TCR was sampled from a person aged 18-70 years in good health. This chain links TRBV27 with TRBJ2-7; D may be TRBD2 (5 bases). CDR3 amino acids: CASSLNGVYYEQYF. The part of the CDR3 DNA that was read is TGTGCCAGCAGTTTGAACGGGGTCTACTACGAG.